Listed below are T cell receptor beta chains from one sample, sequenced in a study of T cell changes during pregnancy in multiple sclerosis. The repertoire was sequenced with immunoSEQ multiplex PCR; TCRdb's copy has only in-frame clones and lacks some. The table lists 26,000 or so clones, under 95% of them singletons, with 6.2% in the top ten. The material was CD8+ T cells from peripheral blood mononuclear cells, obtained before pregnancy. These receptors were collected from a female donor with multiple sclerosis, enrolled in a pregnancy study. CDR3s include the opening cysteine and the closing phenylalanine or tryptophan. A D gene is named only where the DNA matches it firmly.

J gene,V gene,D gene,CDR3 protein,CDR3 DNA
TRBJ2-7,TRBV19,.,CASSDQRRPYEQYF,TGTGCCAGTTCGGATCAGCGGAGGCCCTACGAGCAGTACTTC
TRBJ2-1,TRBV4-3,.,CASSQDRGLISFF,TGCGCCAGCAGCCAAGATCGAGGGTTAATTTCGTTCTTC
TRBJ2-3,TRBV6-4,TRBD2,CASSTSGDKDTQYF,TGTGCCAGCAGTACTAGCGGGGATAAAGATACGCAGTATTTT
TRBJ2-3,TRBV9,.,CASSAERASTDTQYF,TGTGCCAGCAGCGCCGAGAGGGCAAGCACAGATACGCAGTATTTT
TRBJ2-1,TRBV11-2,TRBD2,CASSPYLAGLLNEQFF,TGTGCCAGCAGCCCATACTTAGCGGGGCTATTGAATGAGCAGTTCTTC
TRBJ2-7,TRBV4-1,TRBD2,CASSQDDLIGLGAYEQYF,TGCGCCAGCAGCCAAGACGACCTAATCGGACTAGGGGCCTACGAGCAGTACTTC
TRBJ2-1,TRBV11-3,TRBD2,CASSFAGVYNEQFF,TGTGCCAGCAGCTTTGCGGGAGTGTACAATGAGCAGTTCTTC
TRBJ1-2,TRBV7-2,.,CASSLGWPYGYTF,TGTGCCAGCAGCTTAGGGTGGCCTTATGGCTACACCTTC
TRBJ2-3,TRBV4-2,.,CASSQSPMDGQGDTQYF,TGTGCCAGCAGCCAAAGTCCTATGGACGGCCAGGGGGATACGCAGTATTTT
TRBJ1-4,TRBV4-3,TRBD1,CASSQDSQGEVGEKLFF,TGCGCCAGCAGCCAAGACTCACAGGGGGAAGTAGGTGAAAAACTGTTTTTT
TRBJ2-7,TRBV30,TRBD1,CAWRGGQGVDVQYF,TGTGCCTGGAGAGGTGGGCAGGGGGTCGACGTGCAGTACTTC